This T cell receptor (beta chain) was identified during a study of human T cells and chemical hapten exposure (dated by TCRdb to about 2021). Regarding the complete study: For sensitization, 2% DPC in acetone was applied to a roughly 2 cm by roughly 2 cm area of upper inner arm skin. The libraries were sequenced as a pool, and the TCR yield per sample differed mostly because of small variations in library volumes within the pool. For TCR sequencing, blood came from 25 to 35 alopecia patients at anywhere from one to four time points (pre-sensitization, 2, 6 and 24 weeks). For every blood RNA sample, sequencing covered both the TCR alpha and TCR beta chains. Blood samples were taken from patients before sensitization (week 0) and at 2, 6 and about 24 weeks after DPC sensitization. In alopecia patients, the study followed how the peripheral blood TCR repertoire changed in vivo over primary and secondary sensitization to diphenylcyclopropenone (DPC), a hapten. Most of the patients in the cohort were female, and the cohort covered alopecia areata with under or over 50% scalp involvement, alopecia totalis and alopecia universalis. Patients additionally received weekly therapeutic DPC doses to the scalp throughout the approximately 25-week study period. Patch testing on the upper back used Finn chambers containing 0.01% DPC, with scoring done after 6 days according to International Contact Dermatitis Research Group standards.

The CDR3 has 13 amino acids, counting the end cysteine and phenylalanine. CDR3 DNA only is kept here, 39 bases in frame from base 1. V was cut back by 4 bases and J by 4 bases, leaving a gap of 7 bases between them. The germline V gene (reference sequence) gives CDR1 as MNHNY and CDR2 as SVGAGI. The paper's findings and limits, for the study overall: DPC sensitization did not change how many TCRs were above 1 in 1000 frequency, and no evidence was found of alterations in global repertoire structure. Alopecia, a presumed autoimmune disease, was present in all patients, so the immune response of the patients might differ from that of healthy individuals. Patch test score was positively correlated with the number of PT1 expanded TCRs, with significance at thresholds 8, 16 and 32 but not at 4. Expanded TCRs formed significantly more large CDR3 similarity clusters than pre-sensitization or healthy control sets, consistent with antigen-driven responses. Repeated subsampling changed both the strength of the expansion versus patch-test correlation and the threshold at which that correlation became significant.

The time point label here, explained by the study, means: pre-sensitization, week 0. This sample's treatment or condition label indicates: therapeutic diphenylcyclopropenone sensitization with weekly scalp DPC. Total RNA was extracted from unfractionated whole blood collected in Tempus Blood RNA tubes. Blood at each patch-test visit was drawn before the patch test was applied. To be eligible, patients had to be aged 18 to 70, diagnosed with alopecia and judged suitable for DPC therapy, while pregnant patients were excluded. This clonotype was picked up many times. Its cognate antigen has yet to be identified. The record has no base qualities; no much larger clone is one base away. The library was obtained by RACE. The reads were generated on a NextSeq 500. During library preparation, unique molecular identifiers were attached to individual cDNA molecules so that TCRs could be counted in a quantitative, reproducible way. Under the source paper's analysis protocol: Samples had a median of around 92,000 TCRs, with a range from about 23,224 to 750,000. V, J and CDR3 annotation of the TCR reads was performed with the Decombinator software suite. To make PS versus PT1 abundance plots, every sample was subsampled to the same number of TCRs (28,000). Expanded TCRs were defined as absent before sensitization and observed at least eight times at the 2-week time point. TCRdb reworked the public reads: Q25 trimming with fastp, MiXCR clone assembly, productive beta chains retained. Entries that share a CDR3 protein sequence are merged under the most common genes and DNA. The V and J calls come from TCRdb's annotation, not from the publication. In this sample the table shows tens of thousands of distinct CDR3 sequences, 8.5% to 10% of which occur a single time. The ten largest make up approximately 9.5% of the sample.

This receptor was obtained from a woman under 40 with alopecia areata. Some clones in this sample may be carry-over from other donors' samples. This sequence uses TRBV6-6 and TRBJ1-4, with no D gene named confidently. This specimen consisted of whole blood, obtained in connection with sensitization to the hapten diphenylcyclopropenone (DPC). CDR3 reads: CASSSGINEKLFF. The DNA is TGTGCCAGCAGTTCCGGGATTAATGAAAAACTGTTTTTT.